These 18 T cell receptor beta chains share one sample of origin, sequenced in a study of shared clonotypes between healthy human individuals. Generated by immunoSEQ multiplex PCR, the TCRdb table keeps only in-frame clones and is missing some. In the table there are 980,000 or so clones, approximately 80% of which are singletons. What was sequenced was memory CD4+ T cells sorted from blood. Subset reported: CD45RA-negative fraction. The receptors here all came from a young man in good health.

With respect to this clone: This sample includes further DNA sequences coding for the same CDR3. The J gene is TRBJ1-2, the V gene TRBV5-1; TRBD1 matches 9 bases. With V trimmed by 4 bases and J by 2 bases, 3 bases remained unmatched. Per the germline V gene, CDR1 is SGHRS and CDR2 is YFSETQ. The CDR3 spans 14 residues. The CDR3 DNA sequence: TGCGCCAGCAGCCCAGGACAGGGGAACTATGGCTACACCTTC. Its protein is CASSPGQGNYGYTF. Together with reference TRBV5-1 and TRBJ1-2, the CDR3 gives the full variable domain: KAGVTQTPRYLIKTRGQQVTLSCSPISGHRSVSWYQQTPGQGLQFLFEYFSETQRNKGNFPGRFSGRQFSNSRSEMNVSTLELGDSALYLCASSPGQGNYGYTFGSGTRLTVV.

The V gene is TRBV18, the J gene TRBJ2-7, with TRBD1 identical over 8 bases. Trimming cost V 3 bases and J 3 bases; bases outside gene matches: 10. Germline values: CDR1 KGHSH, CDR2 LQKENI. The CDR3 extends over 16 amino acids. The CDR3 protein is CASSPTPGTGHYEQYF. The CDR3 region has the DNA TGTGCCAGCTCACCGACCCCCGGGACAGGTCACTACGAGCAGTACTTC.

J is TRBJ1-5 and V is TRBV6-5; maybe TRBD1 (6 bases). Trimming removed 6 bases at V and 7 bases at J, with 19 bases between. The length of the CDR3 is 15 residues. Germline CDR1 is MNHEY and CDR2 is SVGAGI. DNA for the CDR3: TGTGCCAGCAGACCTAGGCAGGGGCTACGACAGCCCCAGCATTTT. Protein: CASRPRQGLRQPQHF.

This clone was observed many times. This chain uses TRBV2 with TRBJ2-7; D gene unclear. The V gene lost 4 bases and the J gene lost 3 bases, with 7 bases spanning the gap. Germline assignment: CDR1 SNHLY and CDR2 FYNNEI. This CDR3 is 12 amino acids long. The CDR3 is CASSVRLYEQYF. CDR3 sequence (DNA): TGTGCCAGCAGTGTCCGCCTCTACGAGCAGTACTTC.

The V call is TRBV10-3, the J call TRBJ1-2; D possibly corresponds to TRBD1 (6 bases). The CDR3 runs to 15 residues. CDR1 and CDR2 (germline): ENHRY, SYGVKD. Between the trimmed V and J ends, which lost 1 base and 6 bases, there was a span of 15 bases. The DNA of the CDR3 is TGTGCCATCAGTGAGTTCACTGACAGGAGGGATGGCTACACCTTC. As protein: CAISEFTDRRDGYTF.

The chain uses TRBV6-5 and TRBJ1-1; tentatively, D is TRBD1 (6 bases). Trimming removed 6 bases at V and 3 bases at J, with 14 bases between. The CDR3 has 14 amino acids. Germline-derived CDR1 and CDR2 are MNHEY and SVGAGI. CDR3 nucleotides: TGTGCCAGCAGCCACGGGGGGGCTTACACTGAAGCTTTCTTT. Translating gives CASSHGGAYTEAFF.

This clone was recorded a few times. V and J are TRBV7-2 and TRBJ2-7; the D gene is possibly TRBD2 (5 bases). This CDR3 region has 16 residues. The germline V gene encodes CDR1 SGHTA and CDR2 FQGNSA. The V end lost 7 bases, the J end lost 0 bases, and 19 bases lay between the germline ends. The CDR3 region has the DNA TGTGCCAGCACCCCCTCGACGGAGGTGGGCTCCTACGAGCAGTACTTC. This gives the protein CASTPSTEVGSYEQYF.

This clone appeared once. The V and J genes are TRBV4-3 and TRBJ2-1; TRBD1 matches 10 bases. Germline values: CDR1 LGHNA, CDR2 YSLEER. The CDR3 consists of 12 residues. Unmatched junction bases numbered 4, after V lost 2 bases and J lost 15 bases. The CDR3 region is CASSQQGQGWFF. CDR3 DNA: TGCGCCAGCAGCCAACAGGGACAGGGGTGGTTCTTC.

In its sample, this clone was seen once. The genes are TRBV27 and TRBJ2-5; 7 nucleotides align to TRBD1. V trimming: 4 bases; J trimming: 4 bases; junction bases outside the gene matches: 9. There are 15 residues in the CDR3. Per the germline V gene, CDR1 is MNHEY and CDR2 is SMNVEV (reference sequence). The CDR3 sequence is CASSSRLTGSETQYF. CDR3 coding DNA: TGTGCCAGCAGTTCCCGACTGACAGGGTCAGAGACCCAGTACTTC.

This clone has only a few counts. The chain joins TRBV15 to TRBJ1-5; TRBD1 matches 9 bases. There are 15 residues in the CDR3. Per the germline V gene, CDR1 is LNHNV and CDR2 is YYDKDF (reference sequence). V shed 4 bases, J shed 0 bases, and the junction held 1 base outside the gene matches. The CDR3 here is CATSKGQGSNQPQHF. Here the CDR3 DNA reads TGTGCCACCAGCAAGGGACAGGGTAGCAATCAGCCCCAGCATTTT.

This clone was detected a few times. Additional DNA sequences in this sample encode the identical CDR3. The chain is built from TRBV19 and TRBJ2-3; no reliable D call. Trimming shortened V by 3 bases and J by 2 bases, and 9 bases separated the two germline ends. CDR1 and CDR2 from the germline V gene are LNHDA and SQIVND (reference sequence). CDR3 length: 14 residues. CDR3 sequence (DNA): TGTGCCAGTAGTATCGGTGGCAACACAGATACGCAGTATTTT. Protein product: CASSIGGNTDTQYF.

The gene calls are TRBV28 and TRBJ2-5, with 10 nucleotides matching TRBD1. The CDR3 is 16 amino acids. Germline V lookup: CDR1 MDHEN, CDR2 SYDVKM. J was trimmed by 2 bases and V by 5 bases; bases with no gene match: 8. The CDR3 reads CASSASGTGDQETQYF. The CDR3 DNA reads as TGTGCCAGCAGTGCCAGCGGGACAGGGGATCAAGAGACCCAGTACTTC.

The chain has TRBV7-2 and TRBJ2-1, with a tentative D call TRBD2 (5 bases). This CDR3 has 17 amino acids. Germline V lookup: CDR1 SGHTA, CDR2 FQGNSA. Deletions cut 4 bases from V and 5 bases from J, with 21 bases between. CDR3 nucleotide sequence: TGTGCCAGCAGCTCCGTTTCGGCGGGTCTGTTCCACAATGAGCAGTTCTTC. It encodes CASSSVSAGLFHNEQFF.

V usage is TRBV6-1 and J usage is TRBJ2-7; 8 positions match TRBD2. The CDR3 spans 14 residues. Looked up from germline, CDR1 is MNHNS and CDR2 is SASEGT. With 7 bases clipped from V and 0 bases from J, the junction kept 5 bases outside the gene matches. The CDR3 is CASNRAGDSYEQYF. Written as DNA, the CDR3 is TGTGCCAGCAACCGAGCGGGGGACTCCTACGAGCAGTACTTC.

The J gene is TRBJ2-7, the V gene TRBV2, with 8 bases identical to TRBD1. Losses at the gene ends were 7 bases for V and 7 bases for J; bases not matched to a gene: 9. CDR1 SNHLY and CDR2 FYNNEI come from the germline V gene. The CDR3 is 13 residues long. CDR3 bases: TGTGCCAGCACGGGCAGGGGGCGCCGAGAGCAGTACTTC. Translated: CASTGRGRREQYF.

DNA of the CDR3: TGTGCTAGTGGTTTGGTACTGTTAGCGGCACCAGATACGCAGTATTTT. Translation gives CASGLVLLAAPDTQYF. The chain is built from TRBV12-5 and TRBJ2-3; D might be TRBD2 (6 bases). The CDR3 is 16 residues long. Trimming took off 0 bases at V and 4 bases at J, with 14 bases between the two ends. The germline V gene has CDR1 LGHNT and CDR2 FRNRAP.

On this clone: Other DNA sequences within the sample encode an identical CDR3. The chain combines TRBV5-1 with TRBJ1-5; D remains ambiguous. Trimming pared 0 bases from V and 5 bases from J, leaving 6 bases between. The germline gives CDR1 SGHRS, CDR2 YFSETQ. The CDR3 consists of 13 residues. CDR3 nucleotide sequence: TGCGCCAGCAGCTTGGGCGGGGATCAGCCCCAGCATTTT. Translated: CASSLGGDQPQHF.

This clone was found a few times. The gene calls are TRBV5-4 and TRBJ1-1, with D unclear. Trimming left V 1 base short and J 1 base short, with 11 bases between. Germline assignment: CDR1 SGHNT and CDR2 YYREEE (reference sequence). The CDR3 is 15 amino acids. This chain's CDR3 is CASSLSGAGNTEAFF. CDR3 in DNA: TGTGCCAGCAGCTTGTCGGGCGCCGGGAACACTGAAGCTTTCTTT.